This paragraph reports one T cell receptor beta chain. This record comes from a study of blood T cell repertoires in COVID-19. Across the study: Sites across the United States, Italy and Spain contributed samples from acute and convalescent COVID-19. Sources were T cells, B-cell-depleted T cells, or PBMCs; the material itself was cDNA or gDNA.

Original analysis: The assay estimated nucleated cells by amplifying reference gene primers. Repertoires were generated with immunoSEQ multiplex PCR, while TCRdb's copy carries only in-frame clones and drops some. V and J calls and clone size are copied from that table; D and trimming were computed from the DNA. The repertoire holds about 380,000 clones, roughly 90% seen once, with over 1% in the top ten. Trimming left V 5 bases short and J 4 bases short, with 14 bases between. The CDR3 covers 15 residues. Germline CDR1 and CDR2: SNHLY and FYNNEI. The source material was peripheral blood. The TCR was taken from a man between 35 and 55 years old with acute or convalescent COVID-19. The V call is TRBV2, the J call TRBJ2-2, with D perhaps matching TRBD1 (5 bases). CDR3 in amino acids: CASSRGRQLTGELFF. In nucleotides, the CDR3 is TGTGCCAGCAGTAGGGGTCGGCAGCTCACCGGGGAGCTGTTTTTT. Full variable domain (rest looked up from reference TRBV2 and TRBJ2-2): EPEVTQTPSHQVTQMGQEVILRCVPISNHLYFYWYRQILGQKVEFLVSFYNNEISEKSEIFDDQFSVERPDGSNFTLKIRSTKLEDSAMYFCASSRGRQLTGELFFGEGSRLTVL.